A single sample gave rise to the 31 T cell receptor beta chains below, sequenced in a study of beta chain features in type 1 diabetes. The investigators reverse transcribed all of the isolated RNA, so they sequenced expressed TCRB transcripts. Using immunoSEQ multiplex PCR, the repertoire was profiled, and TCRdb retains in-frame clones only, with some absent. There are 160,000 or so clones in the sample; roughly 10% occur only once, and about 1.9% lies in the top ten. The sample consisted of central memory CD4+ T cells from blood. These receptors came from a man aged 18 to 30 in good health.

The CDR3: CASSLGSANTGELFF. In DNA form, the CDR3 reads TGTGCCAGCAGCTTGGGCAGCGCGAACACCGGGGAGCTGTTTTTT. J is TRBJ2-2 and V is TRBV5-6, with D unresolved. Germline V gene lookup returns CDR1 SGHDT and CDR2 YYEEEE. The CDR3 loop spans 15 amino acids. Trimming left V 0 bases short and J 0 bases short, with 6 bases between.

This clone was detected a few times. V usage is TRBV5-5 and J usage is TRBJ2-7; 12 bases align to TRBD2. Germline values: CDR1 SGHKS, CDR2 YYEKEE (reference sequence). The CDR3 contains 15 residues. V gave up 2 bases and J gave up 3 bases; unmatched junction bases: 3. The CDR3 DNA follows: TGTGCCAGCAGCTTATGGACTAGCGGGGTCTACGAGCAGTACTTC. It translates to CASSLWTSGVYEQYF. Full variable domain (missing parts from reference TRBV5-5 and TRBJ2-7): DAGVTQSPTHLIKTRGQQVTLRCSPISGHKSVSWYQQVLGQGPQFIFQYYEKEERGRGNFPDRFSARQFPNYSSELNVNALLLGDSALYLCASSLWTSGVYEQYFGPGTRLTVT.

The table lists this clone with a few counts. The V call is TRBV5-6, the J call TRBJ1-2; D is uncertain. The V end was cut by 5 bases, the J end by 2 bases, with 19 bases between. The germline CDR1 and CDR2 sequences are SGHDT and YYEEEE. The CDR3 spans 16 residues. The CDR3 coding sequence is TGTGCCAGCAGATCCGGACCCTTAACTAGGAACTATGGCTACACCTTC. It encodes CASRSGPLTRNYGYTF.

This clone showed up many times. The chain recombines TRBV14 with TRBJ2-5; D gene uncertain. V was shortened by 7 bases and J by 0 bases, with 12 bases between the two germline ends. Germline-derived CDR1 and CDR2 are SGHDN and FVKESK. The CDR3 runs 14 residues. The CDR3 nucleotides read TGTGCCAGCACTCGGTCCTCAAACCAAGAGACCCAGTACTTC. Encoded protein: CASTRSSNQETQYF.

This clone was detected only once. The rearrangement links TRBV14 to TRBJ2-5; D not resolved. This CDR3 is built from 12 residues. Germline assignment: CDR1 SGHDN and CDR2 FVKESK. V shed 1 base and J shed 5 bases, with 5 bases lying between them. The CDR3 nucleotides are TGTGCCAGCAGCCAAGTTTTGGAGACCCAGTACTTC. Protein product: CASSQVLETQYF.

The chain recombines TRBV6-1 with TRBJ2-1, with 8 bases fitting TRBD1. Germline lookup yields CDR1 MNHNS and CDR2 SASEGT. V was pared by 4 bases and J by 2 bases, with 1 base of the junction left unmatched. This CDR3 has 14 amino acids. CDR3 nucleotide sequence: TGTGCCAGCAGTGGACAGGGGACCTACAATGAGCAGTTCTTC. It translates to CASSGQGTYNEQFF.

The genes are TRBV2 and TRBJ1-2, with D unresolved. The CDR3 is 14 amino acids. CDR1 and CDR2 from the germline V gene are SNHLY and FYNNEI. The V end lost 1 base, the J end lost 8 bases, and 14 bases lay between the germline ends. The CDR3 sequence: CASSEEVTFVGYTF. The CDR3 coding sequence is TGTGCCAGCAGTGAAGAGGTTACTTTCGTCGGCTACACCTTC.

The chain has TRBV7-6 and TRBJ2-7, with TRBD2 matching over 10 bases. The ends lost 2 bases at V and 3 bases at J; junction bases unmatched: 1. This CDR3 has 14 amino acids. CDR1 SGHVS and CDR2 FNYEAQ come from the germline V gene. CDR3 in DNA: TGTGCCAGCAGCTTAATAGCGGGAGGCTACGAGCAGTACTTC. This translates into CASSLIAGGYEQYF.

In its sample, this clone was seen a few times. The rearrangement joins TRBV5-1 to TRBJ1-5; 8 bases are shared with TRBD1. The CDR3 is made up of 16 amino acids. V gave up 0 bases and J gave up 2 bases; unmatched junction bases: 4. Germline V gene data show CDR1 as SGHRS and CDR2 as YFSETQ. CDR3 nucleotide sequence: TGCGCCAGCAGCTTGGGACAGGGGAAGGGCAATCAGCCCCAGCATTTT. Protein sequence: CASSLGQGKGNQPQHF.

This clone was observed many times. The chain employs TRBV18 and TRBJ2-5; unclear D gene. The germline V gene encodes CDR1 KGHSH and CDR2 LQKENI. The V end was cut by 0 bases, the J end by 4 bases, with 9 bases between. CDR3 size: 14 residues. CDR3 bases: TGTGCCAGCTCACCACCCCCGGTTAGAGAGACCCAGTACTTC. Encoded protein: CASSPPPVRETQYF.

The chain carries TRBV5-1 and TRBJ2-5; tentatively, D is TRBD1 (5 bases). This CDR3 has 14 residues. Trimming cost V 6 bases and J 5 bases, with 17 bases left between them. CDR1 and CDR2 from the germline V gene are SGHRS and YFSETQ. The CDR3 loop reads CASTPGAAWETQYF. DNA of the CDR3: TGCGCCAGCACGCCTGGGGCAGCGTGGGAGACCCAGTACTTC.

The gene calls are TRBV5-4 and TRBJ1-2, with no clear D. This CDR3 spans 17 amino acids. V was trimmed by 0 bases and J by 0 bases, leaving 15 bases between them. Germline-derived CDR1 and CDR2 are SGHNT and YYREEE (reference sequence). CDR3 DNA: TGTGCCAGCAGCTTGGCCCCTTTTAGGGATGCTAACTATGGCTACACCTTC. Its protein product is CASSLAPFRDANYGYTF.

The chain couples TRBV28 to TRBJ2-7, with D tentatively TRBD2 (7 bases). CDR1 and CDR2 (germline): MDHEN, SYDVKM. The ends were cut back, 6 bases at V and 2 bases at J, with 11 bases in the middle. The CDR3 loop spans 13 amino acids. This CDR3 is CASSSGDTYEQYF. The DNA for the CDR3 is TGTGCCAGCAGCAGCGGGGACACCTACGAGCAGTACTTC. Variable domain in full (rest from reference TRBV28 and TRBJ2-7): DVKVTQSSRYLVKRTGEKVFLECVQDMDHENMFWYRQDPGLGLRLIYFSYDVKMKEKGDIPEGYSVSREKKERFSLILESASTNQTSMYLCASSSGDTYEQYFGPGTRLTVT.

This clone was detected a few times. The chain has TRBV15 and TRBJ1-5, with TRBD1 as a possible D gene (6 bases). The CDR3 contains 15 residues. CDR1 LNHNV and CDR2 YYDKDF come from the germline V gene (reference sequence). Trimming took off 1 base at V and 6 bases at J, with 13 bases between the two ends. CDR3 nucleotide sequence: TGTGCCACCAGCAGAGTAGCAGGGGATCGTCAGCCCCAGCATTTT. It specifies CATSRVAGDRQPQHF.

The genes are TRBV5-4 and TRBJ2-7; TRBD1 matches at 8 bases. Germline V gene data show CDR1 as SGHNT and CDR2 as YYREEE (reference sequence). The CDR3 runs to 14 residues. V gave up 4 bases and J gave up 3 bases; unmatched junction bases: 6. The CDR3 region has the DNA TGTGCCAGCAGCGGAGGACAGGGCCTCTACGAGCAGTACTTC. The encoded protein is CASSGGQGLYEQYF.

This chain joins TRBV9 and TRBJ2-6; a weak D match, TRBD2 (5 bases). Germline values: CDR1 SGDLS, CDR2 YYNGEE. The CDR3 is made up of 18 amino acids. Trimming removed 2 bases from V and 0 bases from J, with 15 bases in between. In DNA, the CDR3 is TGTGCCAGCAGCGTTGTACGGGATAGATTCTCTGGGGCCAACGTCCTGACTTTC. It encodes CASSVVRDRFSGANVLTF.

This clone was counted a few times. The chain joins TRBV5-4 to TRBJ2-1; D tentatively reads TRBD1 or TRBD2 (5 bases each). V dropped 4 bases and J dropped 6 bases, with 14 bases sitting between them. The CDR3 runs 14 residues. Germline V gene sequence: CDR1 SGHNT, CDR2 YYREEE (reference sequence). CDR3 protein: CASSVTLRGNEQFF. The CDR3 nucleotides are TGTGCCAGCAGCGTCACCCTGAGGGGCAATGAGCAGTTCTTC. Supplemented by reference TRBV5-4 and TRBJ2-1, the full variable domain reads ETGVTQSPTHLIKTRGQQVTLRCSSQSGHNTVSWYQQALGQGPQFIFQYYREEENGRGNFPPRFSGLQFPNYSSELNVNALELDDSALYLCASSVTLRGNEQFFGPGTRLTVL.

In this sample, this clone is medium-sized. The chain employs TRBV25-1 and TRBJ2-5; 7 positions match TRBD1. CDR1 and CDR2 (germline): MGHDK, SYGVNS. V lost 3 bases to trimming and J lost 4 bases; unmatched junction nucleotides: 5. CDR3 length: 14 amino acids. The CDR3 spells CASSDDRGRETQYF. In nucleotides, the CDR3 is TGTGCCAGCAGTGACGATAGGGGGCGAGAGACCCAGTACTTC.

The rearrangement uses TRBV29-1 and TRBJ1-2; D gene ambiguous. This CDR3 contains 10 residues. V lost 1 base, J lost 7 bases, and 4 bases lay in between. The germline CDR1 and CDR2 sequences are SQVTM and ANQGSEA. The CDR3 DNA reads as TGCAGCGTTGAAGTGGTTGGCTACACCTTC. This translates into CSVEVVGYTF.

V and J are TRBV7-9 and TRBJ1-1; D uncertain. This CDR3 has 13 residues. Trimming left V 5 bases short and J 1 base short, with 8 bases between. Per germline, CDR1 SEHNR and CDR2 FQNEAQ (reference sequence). The CDR3 nucleotides are TGTGCCAGCAGCCTAATGGGGAACACTGAAGCTTTCTTT. It yields the protein CASSLMGNTEAFF.

This clone turned up a few times. This rearrangement joins TRBV7-9 to TRBJ2-5, with 10 positions matching TRBD2. The trim removed 5 bases at V and 3 bases at J, leaving 9 bases unmatched. Germline CDR1 SEHNR, CDR2 FQNEAQ (reference sequence). The CDR3 has 16 amino acids. In DNA, the CDR3 is TGTGCCAGCAGCGCTCAGCGGGGGGGCACAAAAGAGACCCAGTACTTC. Translation: CASSAQRGGTKETQYF.

V usage is TRBV28 and J usage is TRBJ1-2; D may be TRBD1 (6 bases). The CDR3 extends over 17 amino acids. Germline V CDR1 and CDR2: MDHEN, SYDVKM. The V and J ends lost 5 bases and 7 bases respectively, with 26 bases between them. CDR3 in DNA: TGTGCCAGCAGTCCACCCGCCGGGGCCCGGGGGGCTACTGGCTACACCTTC. Encoded protein: CASSPPAGARGATGYTF.

This clone was seen a handful of times. This chain connects TRBV28 to TRBJ2-3, with D possibly matching TRBD2 (6 bases). The V gene lost 2 bases and the J gene lost 0 bases, with 15 bases spanning the gap. In germline, CDR1 is MDHEN, CDR2 SYDVKM. CDR3 length: 17 amino acids. The DNA of the CDR3 is TGTGCCAGCAGTTTAGCCTCCGGGAGAGGCAGCACAGATACGCAGTATTTT. Its protein product is CASSLASGRGSTDTQYF.

This clone was detected a few times. The chain uses TRBV6-1 and TRBJ1-2, with D hard to call. Germline CDR1 MNHNS, CDR2 SASEGT. V lost 11 bases, J lost 4 bases, and 14 bases lay in between. This CDR3 region has 12 residues. As DNA, the CDR3 is TGTGCCTTACTCTCGGGAGCCTATGGCTACACCTTC. This codes for CALLSGAYGYTF.

The chain carries TRBV7-2 and TRBJ2-2; D uncertain. Germline CDR1 reads SGHTA; CDR2 reads FQGNSA. Deletions cut 5 bases from V and 8 bases from J, with 9 bases between. The CDR3 runs to 12 residues. The chain's CDR3 is CASSNPGGELFF. The CDR3 DNA is TGTGCCAGCAGCAACCCTGGGGGGGAGCTGTTTTTT.

The chain uses TRBV6-6 and TRBJ2-1; 9 bases match TRBD2. The germline V gene encodes CDR1 MNHNY and CDR2 SVGAGI (reference sequence). V lost 8 bases to trimming and J lost 5 bases; unmatched junction nucleotides: 4. This CDR3 spans 13 amino acids. CDR3 loop: CASASGIHNEQFF. The CDR3 nucleotides read TGTGCCAGCGCTAGCGGGATCCACAATGAGCAGTTCTTC.

The chain links TRBV5-1 to TRBJ2-2, with D tentatively TRBD1 (5 bases). Germline loops: CDR1 SGHRS, CDR2 YFSETQ. The CDR3 runs 15 residues. V lost 0 bases and J lost 8, with 14 bases in between. The CDR3 loop is CASSLVRAGAGELFF. The CDR3 DNA reads TGCGCCAGCAGCTTGGTCAGGGCAGGAGCTGGGGAGCTGTTTTTT.

This sequence joins TRBV4-2 and TRBJ2-1; D possibly corresponds to TRBD1 (6 bases). This CDR3 has 14 amino acids. CDR1 and CDR2 from the germline V gene are LGHNA and YNFKEQ. The V and J ends lost 5 bases and 4 bases respectively, with 12 bases between them. In DNA form, the CDR3 reads TGTGCCAGCAGCTTGGGGGCGTCTTACAATGAGCAGTTCTTC. It specifies CASSLGASYNEQFF.

This chain joins TRBV10-3 and TRBJ1-1; D is unresolved. V shed 4 bases and J shed 1 base, with 10 bases lying between them. CDR3 length equals 14 residues. The V gene's germline CDR1 is ENHRY and CDR2 SYGVKD. Here the CDR3 reads CAISGKRENTEAFF. The CDR3 nucleotides read TGTGCCATCAGTGGCAAGAGGGAGAACACTGAAGCTTTCTTT.

This clone was recorded many times. The chain links TRBV5-4 to TRBJ2-4; TRBD2 matches at 10 bases. Germline trimming cut 0 bases from V and 0 bases from J; bases unmatched to any gene: 9. The length of the CDR3 is 19 residues. Germline-derived CDR1 and CDR2 are SGHNT and YYREEE (reference sequence). CDR3 DNA sequence: TGTGCCAGCAGCTTGGCCGGAGTAACTAGCGGGATAGCCAAAAACATTCAGTACTTC. Protein: CASSLAGVTSGIAKNIQYF.

This chain connects TRBV25-1 to TRBJ2-7; 11 bases line up with TRBD2. The CDR3 spans 15 residues. V was clipped by 4 bases and J by 5 bases; unmatched bases: 7. The germline V gene has CDR1 MGHDK and CDR2 SYGVNS. The CDR3 nucleotides are TGTGCCAGCAGTGGATTAGCGGGAGGGCCGCACGAGCAGTACTTC. As protein: CASSGLAGGPHEQYF.